The 8 T cell receptor beta chains in this list originate from one sample, sequenced in a study of control samples from healthy donors and cancer patients. Profiling relied on immunoSEQ multiplex PCR, and the TCRdb table lists in-frame clones only, not all of them. The sample has 150,000 to 200,000 clones, around nine tenths seen once. The specimen was blood. These receptors were taken from a man aged 25-45 years in good health.

This chain links TRBV5-5 with TRBJ2-7; 7 nucleotides line up with TRBD1. CDR3 length: 13 amino acids. Germline V gene sequence: CDR1 SGHKS, CDR2 YYEKEE (reference sequence). After removal of 0 bases from V and 3 bases from J, the junction contained 0 bases not matched to a gene. The CDR3 bases are TGTGCCAGCAGCTTGGACAGGGGCTACGAGCAGTACTTC. Translating it yields CASSLDRGYEQYF.

This clone was counted once. Other DNA sequences in the same sample also yield this CDR3. This chain links TRBV6-6 with TRBJ1-4, with TRBD1 matching over 10 bases. With 8 bases clipped from V and 8 bases from J, the junction kept 2 bases outside the gene matches. The CDR3 has 12 residues. Germline CDR1 and CDR2: MNHNY and SVGAGI (reference sequence). CDR3 sequence (DNA): TGTGCCAGCGGGACAGGGGTAGAAAAACTGTTTTTT. Translated, it gives CASGTGVEKLFF.

The J gene is TRBJ2-1, the V gene TRBV18; 7 nucleotides line up with TRBD2. V trimming: 2 bases; J trimming: 5 bases; junction bases outside the gene matches: 9. The CDR3 is 16 residues long. Germline V lookup: CDR1 KGHSH, CDR2 LQKENI. The CDR3 DNA reads TGTGCCAGCTCACCATTGGGGCGGGGGATAAACAATGAGCAGTTCTTC. Protein: CASSPLGRGINNEQFF.

This clone was recorded once. The chain has TRBV6-6 and TRBJ2-1, with TRBD1 identical over 7 bases. The CDR3 length is 12 residues. Germline V CDR1 and CDR2: MNHNY, SVGAGI (reference sequence). Trimming cost V 4 bases and J 8 bases; bases outside gene matches: 2. The CDR3 DNA is TGTGCCAGCAGTTCCCAGGGGGATGAGCAGTTCTTC. Protein sequence: CASSSQGDEQFF.

The chain combines TRBV3-1 (or the pseudogene TRBV3-2) with TRBJ1-1, with 10 bases matching TRBD1. Trimming cost V 4 bases and J 4 bases; bases outside gene matches: 9. Germline values: CDR1 LGHDT, CDR2 YNNKEL (reference sequence). This CDR3 has 16 amino acids. The chain's CDR3 is CASSRMTGGEGTEAFF. Here the CDR3 DNA reads TGTGCCAGCAGCCGAATGACAGGGGGCGAGGGCACTGAAGCTTTCTTT.

CDR3: CASGGQGAGGTEAFF. The CDR3 nucleotides are TGTGCCAGCGGCGGACAGGGGGCAGGGGGTACTGAAGCTTTCTTT. The chain couples TRBV7-9 to TRBJ1-1, with 11 bases matching TRBD1. The junction had 10 bases not matched to a gene; V was cut back by 8 bases and J by 5 bases. Per the germline V gene, CDR1 is SEHNR and CDR2 is FQNEAQ (reference sequence). CDR3 length: 15 amino acids. Drawing the rest from reference TRBV7-9 and TRBJ1-1, the complete variable domain is DTGVSQNPRHKITKRGQNVTFRCDPISEHNRLYWYRQTLGQGPEFLTYFQNEAQLEKSRLLSDRFSAERPKGSFSTLEIQRTEQGDSAMYLCASGGQGAGGTEAFFGQGTRLTVV.

The J gene is TRBJ2-7, the V gene TRBV4-2; D is possibly TRBD1 (6 bases). V was pared by 1 base and J by 2 bases, with 9 bases between. The CDR3 length is 14 residues. Germline CDR1 and CDR2: LGHNA and YNFKEQ. As DNA, the CDR3 is TGTGCCAGCAGCCAAGGGACAGAAGCCTACGAGCAGTACTTC. Translating it yields CASSQGTEAYEQYF.

CDR3 amino acids: CASSRTDVATNEKLFF. In DNA, the CDR3 is TGTGCCAGTAGTAGGACGGACGTGGCAACTAATGAAAAACTGTTTTTT. The chain is built from TRBV19 and TRBJ1-4; no clear D. The CDR3 consists of 16 residues. The germline CDR1 and CDR2 sequences are LNHDA and SQIVND (reference sequence). Trimming removed 4 bases from V and 0 bases from J, with 12 bases in between.